The rows below give T cell receptor beta chains drawn from one sample of a study of T-cell reconstitution after alpha-beta-depleted transplantation in children. One entry per CDR3 protein, called by TCRdb with MiXCR from the PCR reads. The sample has fewer than 550,000 distinct CDR3 sequences; 10% to 12% are singletons. Here the sequenced sample was PBMCs, mostly from graft donor cells, taken 180 days after TCRalphabeta/CD19-depleted stem cell transplant. The receptors shown here come from a female patient aged 2 to 10 who had a stem cell transplant for aplastic anemia, so the T cells may come from the graft donor. Both conserved end residues are part of each CDR3. A D gene is named only where the DNA matches it firmly. Size values are once, few and many counts, or a class for expanded clones, and some rows have none.

V gene	D gene	J gene	clone size	CDR3 DNA	CDR3 protein
TRBV5-1	TRBD1	TRBJ2-1	.	TGCGCCAGCAGCACCAGGAGGGGACAGGGTACCAATGAGCAGTTCTTC	CASSTRRGQGTNEQFF
TRBV2	.	TRBJ2-1	.	TGTGCCAGCCGCAGGGAGAACAGACACAATGAGCAGTTCTTC	CASRRENRHNEQFF
TRBV7-2	.	TRBJ1-5	many	TGTGCCAGCAGCTTTAGGGACGGAAATCAGCCCCAGCATTTT	CASSFRDGNQPQHF
TRBV7-9	.	TRBJ2-1	.	TGTGCCAGCAGCCCACAGGGTTACCCCTACAATGAGCAGTTCTTC	CASSPQGYPYNEQFF
TRBV28	.	TRBJ2-3	many	TGTGCCAGCAGAATCGGCCCGGACACTGGCACAGATACGCAGTATTTT	CASRIGPDTGTDTQYF
TRBV3-1	.	TRBJ2-3	.	TGTGCCAGCAGTCGCACGGGACTGAGCACAGATACGCAGTATTTT	CASSRTGLSTDTQYF
TRBV24-1	TRBD1	TRBJ2-2	few	TGTGCCACCAGCCGACAGGGTTGGACCGGGGAGCTGTTTTTT	CATSRQGWTGELFF
TRBV27	.	TRBJ2-5	few	TGTGCCAGCAGTTTAAAATCGGGCTACCAAGAGACCCAGTACTTC	CASSLKSGYQETQYF
TRBV6-5	TRBD1	TRBJ1-3	.	TGTGCCAGCCGTATACAGGGGGTAGGAGGAAACACCATATATTTT	CASRIQGVGGNTIYF
TRBV10-3	TRBD1	TRBJ1-5	few	TGTGCCATCAGTGGACAGGGGATCGAGCCCCAGCATTTT	CAISGQGIEPQHF
TRBV30	TRBD2	TRBJ2-3	few	TGTGCCTGGAGTCCCCTCACTAGCGGGGCGAGCACAGATACGCAGTATTTT	CAWSPLTSGASTDTQYF
TRBV7-2	.	TRBJ2-5	many	TGTGCCAGCAGCTTAGTGGAGGGGCATCAGAAGTACTTC	CASSLVEGHQKYF
TRBV6-2/TRBV6-3	TRBD2	TRBJ2-7	few	TGTGCCAGCAGTTACGGGAGCGGGGGCATCTACGAGCAGTACTTC	CASSYGSGGIYEQYF
TRBV14	.	TRBJ2-2	many	TGTGCCAGCAGCCTTCAGTCTAGGAACACCGGGGAGCTGTTTTTT	CASSLQSRNTGELFF
TRBV4-2	TRBD2	TRBJ2-5	.	TGTGCCAGCAGCCTGACGAGCGGGAGATGGGAGACCCAGTACTTC	CASSLTSGRWETQYF
TRBV15	.	TRBJ2-3	few	TGTGCCACCAGCAGAGATCCCCACAATACGCAGTATTTT	CATSRDPHNTQYF
TRBV28	.	TRBJ2-7	many	TGTGCCAGCAGTTTGGGGAACTCCTACGAGCAGTACTTC	CASSLGNSYEQYF
TRBV28	TRBD2	TRBJ2-7	.	TGTGCCAGCAGTACATCCGGGGGGTCCGCCTACGAGCAGTACTTC	CASSTSGGSAYEQYF
TRBV20-1	.	TRBJ2-7	few	TGCAGTGCTAGGGGGAGGGCCACAGGGTACGAGCAGTACTTC	CSARGRATGYEQYF
TRBV4-3	.	TRBJ1-6	few	TGCGCCAGCAGCCAAGATGGGAGCTCCTATAATTCACCCCTCCACTTT	CASSQDGSSYNSPLHF
TRBV5-1	.	TRBJ2-2	few	TGCGCCAGCAGCTTAACAGGGAGCTTACGTGGGGAGCTGTTTTTT	CASSLTGSLRGELFF
TRBV9	.	TRBJ2-1	.	TGTGCCAGCAGCGTAGCCGACGTGGGGCAGTTCTTC	CASSVADVGQFF
TRBV27	TRBD2	TRBJ2-1	.	TGTGCCAGCAGCCGGCTAGCGGGAGGAATGGTTGAGCAGTTCTTC	CASSRLAGGMVEQFF
TRBV7-2	.	TRBJ2-1	.	TGTGCCAGCAGCTTAGTGGCGCAGGCCAATGAGCAGTTCTTC	CASSLVAQANEQFF
TRBV6-1	.	TRBJ2-1	few	TGTGCCAGCAGTCCTAGTTTAGTAGTTAACTACAATGAGCAGTTCTTC	CASSPSLVVNYNEQFF
TRBV5-1	TRBD1	TRBJ2-7	.	TGCGCCAGCACCTCCGGGACAGGGGTCTACGAGCAGTACTTC	CASTSGTGVYEQYF
TRBV6-5	TRBD1	TRBJ2-7	few	TGTGCCAGCTCCACAGGGGTTCCCTACGAGCAGTACTTC	CASSTGVPYEQYF
TRBV20-1	TRBD1	TRBJ2-5	few	TGCAGTGCTAGAGAACCCCGGGACAGGGGGCGTTGGGAGACCCAGTACTTC	CSAREPRDRGRWETQYF
TRBV29-1	TRBD2	TRBJ2-1	.	TGCAGCGTTGACTTCAGTAGCGGGAGGGCCCGGGATAATGAGCAGTTCTTC	CSVDFSSGRARDNEQFF
TRBV4-1	TRBD1	TRBJ1-2	.	TGCGCCAGCAGCCAAGACTGGGGCGGGACAGCCTATGGCTACACCTTC	CASSQDWGGTAYGYTF
TRBV11-2	.	TRBJ2-5	few	TGTGCCAGCAGCTTGGGACACAAAGAGACCCAGTACTTC	CASSLGHKETQYF
TRBV29-1	TRBD1	TRBJ2-1	.	TGCAGCGTCCCCTACAGGGGACCCTACAATGAGCAGTTCTTC	CSVPYRGPYNEQFF
TRBV5-1	.	TRBJ2-1	few	TGCGCCAGCAGCCAGAAACAGGGCTCCTACAATGAGCAGTTCTTC	CASSQKQGSYNEQFF
TRBV5-1	TRBD1	TRBJ2-2	few	TGCGCCAGCAAAGGTGGGGGGACAGGGAAGAATGCCGGGGAGCTGTTTTTT	CASKGGGTGKNAGELFF
TRBV13	.	TRBJ1-1	many	TGTGCCAGCAGCTTCGGATCTCACCGGACTGAAGCTTTCTTT	CASSFGSHRTEAFF
TRBV3-1	.	TRBJ1-2	few	TGTGCCAGCAGCCAAGTGCCGGGAGGCTACACCTTC	CASSQVPGGYTF
TRBV12-3/TRBV12-4	.	TRBJ2-1	.	TGTGCCAGCAGTTCTCCGGGACCTTACTACAATGAGCAGTTCTTC	CASSSPGPYYNEQFF
TRBV12-3/TRBV12-4	TRBD1	TRBJ1-6	many	TGTGCCAGCAGAGGGACAGGGTATAATTCACCCCTCCACTTT	CASRGTGYNSPLHF
TRBV6-5	TRBD1	TRBJ2-1	few	TGTGCCAGCAGTTATCCTGGGACAGGGTCCTTCCCTACCTACAATGAGCAGTTCTTC	CASSYPGTGSFPTYNEQFF
TRBV7-2	TRBD1	TRBJ2-2	.	TGTGCCAGCAGTTCTAGAAGGGACAGGGTCGGCGGGGAGCTGTTTTTT	CASSSRRDRVGGELFF
TRBV6-5	.	TRBJ1-1	.	TGTGCCAGCAGTTACGGGCGGGAGAACACTGAAGCTTTCTTT	CASSYGRENTEAFF
TRBV15	.	TRBJ1-1	.	TGTGCCACCAGCAGCCGTCGGAACACTGAAGCTTTCTTT	CATSSRRNTEAFF
TRBV20-1	.	TRBJ1-6	.	TGCAGTGCTAGGGTCAGCGGAGGACGGGATTCACCCCTCCACTTT	CSARVSGGRDSPLHF
TRBV5-1	.	TRBJ2-7	.	TGCGCCAGTACCTGGGACAAGTCGTACGAGCAGTACTTC	CASTWDKSYEQYF
TRBV4-2	.	TRBJ1-1	.	TGTGCCAGCAGCCCCGGGCGCCCCCGGGACACTGAAGCTTTCTTT	CASSPGRPRDTEAFF
TRBV29-1	.	TRBJ2-7	.	TGCAGCGTTGGTATTCGCGCAGCCACCTACGAGCAGTACTTC	CSVGIRAATYEQYF
TRBV4-1	.	TRBJ2-2	.	TGCGCCAGCAGATGGACTACCCTCTCCACCGGGGAGCTGTTTTTT	CASRWTTLSTGELFF
TRBV7-9	.	TRBJ1-1	few	TGTGCCAGCAGACCCGACAGGAACCACATGAACACTGAAGCTTTCTTT	CASRPDRNHMNTEAFF
TRBV29-1	.	TRBJ1-1	few	TGCAGCGTTGAAGATAACAGAAACACTGAAGCTTTCTTT	CSVEDNRNTEAFF
TRBV7-3	TRBD2	TRBJ2-5	.	TGTGCCAGCAGCATAGCGGGAGGGCGCCAAGAGACCCAGTACTTC	CASSIAGGRQETQYF
TRBV20-1	TRBD2	TRBJ2-1	.	TGCAGTGTTACCTACAGCGGGAGATACCATGAGCAGTTCTTC	CSVTYSGRYHEQFF
TRBV7-2	TRBD2	TRBJ2-1	few	TGTGCCAGCAGCTTAGCGAGGCTAGCGGGAACCTACAATGAGCAGTTCTTC	CASSLARLAGTYNEQFF
TRBV4-1	.	TRBJ2-5	.	TGCGCCAGCAGCCAATTGATGGTCAGGGAATTGACAGAGACCCAGTACTTC	CASSQLMVRELTETQYF